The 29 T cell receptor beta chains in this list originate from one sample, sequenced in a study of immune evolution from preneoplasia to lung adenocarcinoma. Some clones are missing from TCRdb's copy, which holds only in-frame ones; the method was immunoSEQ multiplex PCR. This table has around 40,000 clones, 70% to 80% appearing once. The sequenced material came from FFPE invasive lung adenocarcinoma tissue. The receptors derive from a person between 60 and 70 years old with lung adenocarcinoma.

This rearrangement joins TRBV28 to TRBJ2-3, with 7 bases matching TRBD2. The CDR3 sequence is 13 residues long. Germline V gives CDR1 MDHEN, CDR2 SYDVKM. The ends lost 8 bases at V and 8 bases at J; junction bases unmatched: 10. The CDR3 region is CASGGSGRGTQYF. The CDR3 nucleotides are TGTGCCAGCGGGGGTAGCGGGCGGGGTACGCAGTATTTT.

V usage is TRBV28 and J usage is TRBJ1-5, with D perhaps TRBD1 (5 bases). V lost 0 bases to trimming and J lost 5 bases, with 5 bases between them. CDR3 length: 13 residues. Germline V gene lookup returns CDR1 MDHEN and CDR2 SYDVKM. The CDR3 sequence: CASSLWGDQPQHF. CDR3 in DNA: TGTGCCAGCAGTTTATGGGGGGATCAGCCCCAGCATTTT.

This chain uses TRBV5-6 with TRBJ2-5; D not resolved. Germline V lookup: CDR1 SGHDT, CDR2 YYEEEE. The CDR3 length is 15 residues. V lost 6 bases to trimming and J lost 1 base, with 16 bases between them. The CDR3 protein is CASIEKGRPQETQYF. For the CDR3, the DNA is TGTGCCAGCATCGAGAAGGGTCGCCCCCAAGAGACCCAGTACTTC.

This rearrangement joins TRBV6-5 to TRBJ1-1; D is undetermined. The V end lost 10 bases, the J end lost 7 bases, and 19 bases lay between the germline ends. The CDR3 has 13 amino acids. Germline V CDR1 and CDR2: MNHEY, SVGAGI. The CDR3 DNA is TGTGCCATACAACGGATCTTGGAGGGTGAAGCTTTCTTT. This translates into CAIQRILEGEAFF.

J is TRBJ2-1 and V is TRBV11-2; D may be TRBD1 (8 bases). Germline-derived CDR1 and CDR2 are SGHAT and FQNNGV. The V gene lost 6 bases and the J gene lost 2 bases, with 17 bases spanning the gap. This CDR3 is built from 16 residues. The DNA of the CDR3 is TGTGCCAGCAGGTCATACAGGGGGGGCACCTACAATGAGCAGTTCTTC. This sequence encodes CASRSYRGGTYNEQFF.

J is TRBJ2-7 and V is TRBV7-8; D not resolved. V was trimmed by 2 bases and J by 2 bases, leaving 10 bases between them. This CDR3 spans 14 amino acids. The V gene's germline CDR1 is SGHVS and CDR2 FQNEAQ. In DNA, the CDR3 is TGTGCCAGCAGCTTATCGCTCATTGCCTACGAGCAGTACTTC. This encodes CASSLSLIAYEQYF.

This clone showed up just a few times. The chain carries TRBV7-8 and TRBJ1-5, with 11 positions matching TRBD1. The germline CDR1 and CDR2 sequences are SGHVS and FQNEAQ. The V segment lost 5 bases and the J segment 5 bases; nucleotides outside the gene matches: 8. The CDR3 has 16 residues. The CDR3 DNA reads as TGTGCCAGCAGCGAGCGGGACAGGGGGAATTATCAGCCCCAGCATTTT. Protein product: CASSERDRGNYQPQHF.

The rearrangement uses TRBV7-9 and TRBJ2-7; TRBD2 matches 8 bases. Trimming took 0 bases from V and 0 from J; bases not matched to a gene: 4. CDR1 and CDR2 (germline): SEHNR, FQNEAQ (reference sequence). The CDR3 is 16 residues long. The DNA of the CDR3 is TGTGCCAGCAGCTTAGCGCTGCGGGAGGCCTCCTACGAGCAGTACTTC. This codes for CASSLALREASYEQYF.

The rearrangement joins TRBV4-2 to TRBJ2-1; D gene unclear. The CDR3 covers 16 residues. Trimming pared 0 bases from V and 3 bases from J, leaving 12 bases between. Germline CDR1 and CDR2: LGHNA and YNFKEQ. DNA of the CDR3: TGTGCCAGCAGCCAAGATTACAGCGTTGTCTACAATGAGCAGTTCTTC. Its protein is CASSQDYSVVYNEQFF.

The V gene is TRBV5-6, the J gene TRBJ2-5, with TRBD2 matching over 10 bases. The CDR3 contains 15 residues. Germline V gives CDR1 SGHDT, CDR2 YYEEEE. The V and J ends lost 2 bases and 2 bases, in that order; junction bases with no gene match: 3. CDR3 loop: CASSLAGLAQETQYF. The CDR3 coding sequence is TGTGCCAGCAGCTTAGCGGGACTAGCGCAAGAGACCCAGTACTTC.

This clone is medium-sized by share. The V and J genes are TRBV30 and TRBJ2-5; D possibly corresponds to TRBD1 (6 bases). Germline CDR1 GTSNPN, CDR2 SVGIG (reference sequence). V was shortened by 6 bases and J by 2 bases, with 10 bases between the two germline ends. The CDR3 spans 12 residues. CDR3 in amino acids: CACHRDQETQYF. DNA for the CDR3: TGTGCCTGCCACAGGGATCAAGAGACCCAGTACTTC.

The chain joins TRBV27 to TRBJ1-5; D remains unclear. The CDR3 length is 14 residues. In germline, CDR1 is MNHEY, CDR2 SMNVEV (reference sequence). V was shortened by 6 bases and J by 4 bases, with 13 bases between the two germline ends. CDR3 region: CASRPGGLNQPQHF. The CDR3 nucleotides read TGTGCCAGCAGGCCGGGAGGTTTGAATCAGCCCCAGCATTTT.

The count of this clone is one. DNA of the CDR3: TGTGCCCAGACCCCCGGGACTAGCAATTCCTACGAGCAGTACTTC. This gives the protein CAQTPGTSNSYEQYF. This chain connects TRBV30 to TRBJ2-7; 9 bases fit TRBD2. CDR1 and CDR2 from the germline V gene are GTSNPN and SVGIG (reference sequence). The CDR3 has 15 amino acids. Trimming at V came to 8 bases and at J to 1 base, leaving 12 bases not matched to a gene.

The CDR3 DNA is TGTGCCAGCAGACCGGGACTATTCGCCCACGAGCAGTACTTC. It translates to CASRPGLFAHEQYF. The chain employs TRBV28 and TRBJ2-7; 7 bases are shared with TRBD2. The ends lost 6 bases at V and 5 bases at J; junction bases unmatched: 10. Germline CDR1 is MDHEN and CDR2 is SYDVKM. This CDR3 region has 14 residues.

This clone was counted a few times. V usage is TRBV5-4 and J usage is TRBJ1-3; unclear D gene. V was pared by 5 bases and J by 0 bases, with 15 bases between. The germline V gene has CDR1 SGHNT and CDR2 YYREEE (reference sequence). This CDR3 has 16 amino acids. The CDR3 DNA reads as TGTGCCAGCAGAGAATGGACGGAGAGCTCTGGAAACACCATATATTTT. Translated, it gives CASREWTESSGNTIYF.

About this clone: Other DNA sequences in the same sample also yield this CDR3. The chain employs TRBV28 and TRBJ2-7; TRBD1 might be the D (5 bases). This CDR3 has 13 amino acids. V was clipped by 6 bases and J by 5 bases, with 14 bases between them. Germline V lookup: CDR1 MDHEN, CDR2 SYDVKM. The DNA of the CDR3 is TGTGCCAGCAGAAGGCAGGGTAGGCACGAGCAGTACTTC. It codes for CASRRQGRHEQYF.

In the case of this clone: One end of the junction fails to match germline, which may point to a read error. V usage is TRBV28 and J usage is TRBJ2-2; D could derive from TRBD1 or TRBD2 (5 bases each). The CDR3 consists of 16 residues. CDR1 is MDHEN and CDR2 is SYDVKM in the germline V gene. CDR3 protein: CASSFREKFRTEELFF. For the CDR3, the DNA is TGTGCCAGCAGTTTCAGGGAGAAATTCCGGACCGAGGAGCTGTTTTTT.

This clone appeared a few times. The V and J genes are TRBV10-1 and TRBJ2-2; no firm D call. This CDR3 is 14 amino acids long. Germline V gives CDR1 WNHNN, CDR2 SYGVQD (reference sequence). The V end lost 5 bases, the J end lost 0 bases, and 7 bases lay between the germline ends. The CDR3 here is CASSLTTNTGELFF. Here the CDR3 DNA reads TGCGCCAGCAGTTTAACTACGAACACCGGGGAGCTGTTTTTT.

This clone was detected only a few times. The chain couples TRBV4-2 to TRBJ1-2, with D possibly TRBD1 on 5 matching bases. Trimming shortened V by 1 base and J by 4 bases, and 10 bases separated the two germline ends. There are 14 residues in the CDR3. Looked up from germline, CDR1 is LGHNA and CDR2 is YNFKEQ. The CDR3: CASSQGRGPYGYTF. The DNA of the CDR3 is TGTGCCAGCAGCCAAGGAAGGGGCCCCTATGGCTACACCTTC.

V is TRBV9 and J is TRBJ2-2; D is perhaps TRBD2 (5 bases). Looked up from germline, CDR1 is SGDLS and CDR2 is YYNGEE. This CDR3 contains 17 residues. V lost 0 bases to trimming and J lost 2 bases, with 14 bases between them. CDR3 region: CASSVEFGNQNTGELFF. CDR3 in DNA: TGTGCCAGCAGCGTAGAGTTCGGGAACCAAAACACCGGGGAGCTGTTTTTT.

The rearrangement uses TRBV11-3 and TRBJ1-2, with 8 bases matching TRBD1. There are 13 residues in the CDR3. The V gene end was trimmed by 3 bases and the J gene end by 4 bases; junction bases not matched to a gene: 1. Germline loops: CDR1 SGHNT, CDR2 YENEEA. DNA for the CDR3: TGTGCCAGCAGCTTGGACAGGGCCTATGGCTACACCTTC. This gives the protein CASSLDRAYGYTF.

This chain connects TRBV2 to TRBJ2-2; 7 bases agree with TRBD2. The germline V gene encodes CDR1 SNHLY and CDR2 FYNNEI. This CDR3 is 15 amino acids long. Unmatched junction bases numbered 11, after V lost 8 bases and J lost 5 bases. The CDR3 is CASVESGKSTGELFF. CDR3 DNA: TGTGCCAGCGTGGAGAGCGGGAAGAGTACCGGGGAGCTGTTTTTT. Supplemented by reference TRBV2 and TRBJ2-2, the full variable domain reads EPEVTQTPSHQVTQMGQEVILRCVPISNHLYFYWYRQILGQKVEFLVSFYNNEISEKSEIFDDQFSVERPDGSNFTLKIRSTKLEDSAMYFCASVESGKSTGELFFGEGSRLTVL.

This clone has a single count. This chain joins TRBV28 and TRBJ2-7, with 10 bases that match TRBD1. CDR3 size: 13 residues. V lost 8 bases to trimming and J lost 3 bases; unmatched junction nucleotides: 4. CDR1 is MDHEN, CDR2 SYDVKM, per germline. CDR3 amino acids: CASGRTGGYEQYF. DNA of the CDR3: TGTGCCAGCGGAAGGACAGGGGGCTACGAGCAGTACTTC.

CDR3 sequence reads: CASGTGAYEQYF. In nucleotides, the CDR3 is TGTGCTAGCGGGACAGGTGCCTACGAGCAGTACTTC. The chain uses TRBV12-5 and TRBJ2-7; 8 positions agree with TRBD1. The CDR3 length is 12 residues. CDR1 LGHNT and CDR2 FRNRAP come from the germline V gene. Unmatched junction bases numbered 3, after V lost 9 bases and J lost 2 bases.

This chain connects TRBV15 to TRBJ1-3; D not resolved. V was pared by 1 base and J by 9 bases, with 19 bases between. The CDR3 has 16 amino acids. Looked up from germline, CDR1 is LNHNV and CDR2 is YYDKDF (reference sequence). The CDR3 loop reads CATSRGDDGNLGTIYF. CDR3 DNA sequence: TGTGCCACCAGCAGAGGGGATGACGGAAATTTGGGCACCATATATTTT.

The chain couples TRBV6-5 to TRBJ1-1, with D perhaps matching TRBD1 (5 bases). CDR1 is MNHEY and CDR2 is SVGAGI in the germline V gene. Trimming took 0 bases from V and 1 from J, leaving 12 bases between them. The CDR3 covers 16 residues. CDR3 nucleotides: TGTGCCAGCAGTTACTCGTGGGGCCAACCGAACACTGAAGCTTTCTTT. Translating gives CASSYSWGQPNTEAFF.

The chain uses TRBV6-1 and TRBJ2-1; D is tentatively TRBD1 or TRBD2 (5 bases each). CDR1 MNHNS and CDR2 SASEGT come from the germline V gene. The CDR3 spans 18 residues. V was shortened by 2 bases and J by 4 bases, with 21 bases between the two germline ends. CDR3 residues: CASSELNRGAVMYNEQFF. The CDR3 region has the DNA TGTGCCAGCAGTGAACTTAACAGAGGGGCAGTTATGTACAATGAGCAGTTCTTC.

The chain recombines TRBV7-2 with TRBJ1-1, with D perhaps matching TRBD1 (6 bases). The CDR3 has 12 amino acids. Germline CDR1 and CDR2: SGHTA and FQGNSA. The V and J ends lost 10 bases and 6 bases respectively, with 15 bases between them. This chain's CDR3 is CAISKGGPEAFF. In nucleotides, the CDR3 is TGTGCCATATCGAAGGGGGGGCCTGAAGCTTTCTTT.

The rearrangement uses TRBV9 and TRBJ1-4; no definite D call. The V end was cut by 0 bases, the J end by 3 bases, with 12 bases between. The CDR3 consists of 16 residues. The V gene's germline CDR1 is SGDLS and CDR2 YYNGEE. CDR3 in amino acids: CASSVGQMIANEKLFF. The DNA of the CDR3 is TGTGCCAGCAGCGTAGGACAAATGATAGCTAATGAAAAACTGTTTTTT.